This TCR beta chain was observed in a study of control samples from healthy donors and cancer patients. Trimming left V 7 bases short and J 4 bases short, with 17 bases between. The CDR3 covers 14 residues. Germline CDR1 and CDR2: SNHLY and FYNNEI. The table lists this clone with a count of one. The data were produced by immunoSEQ multiplex PCR, yet TCRdb's version contains in-frame clones alone and is incomplete. This repertoire shows about 50,000 clones, about 93% found once; its top ten account for about 25%. The V and J genes are TRBV2 and TRBJ2-7; the D is unclear. The origin of this receptor is a woman aged 45 to 65 with head and neck cancer. Specimen: PBMCs. The CDR3 bases are TGTGCCAGCAAGGACGAATTAGGCGGTTACGAGCAGTACTTC. It encodes CASKDELGGYEQYF.